The present T cell receptor (beta chain) was sequenced within a study of Ad26.COV2.S vaccination and SARS-CoV-2 variants (dated by TCRdb to about 2021). At the level of the whole study: Vaccine-arm donors were drawn from COV1001, a multicentre, randomized, double-blind, placebo-controlled phase I-IIa trial of Ad26.COV2.S in healthy adults. The specificity and breadth of SARS-CoV-2-reactive T cell receptors after Ad26.COV2.S vaccination were assessed by TCRbeta repertoire sequencing. Investigators remained blinded to trial group allocation during experiments and outcome assessment. A total of about 30 samples were included in the TCR-sequenced set, comprising some 20 Ad26.COV2.S vaccine recipients, 5 placebo recipients and 8 SARS-CoV-2 convalescent individuals. Ad26.COV2.S was administered intramuscularly at a dose of 5x10^10 or 1x10^11 viral particles, either as one shot or as two shots given 56 days apart. Trial participants were randomized into five groups of five: low-dose or high-dose Ad26.COV2.S given once or twice, or placebo on both occasions.

What the study reported, not specific to this receptor: It was noted by the authors that total T cell responses may have been underestimated by the TCR breadth and depth analyses. The study was not powered to compare responses between vaccine doses or regimens. Comparable non-spike TCR breadth was observed between vaccine and placebo recipients, consistent with only spike being contained in the vaccine. After vaccination, spike-specific CD8+ and CD4+ T cell responses were reported to show substantial breadth. Compared with placebo recipients, Ad26.COV2.S recipients showed higher spike-specific TCR breadth (P = 0.0014).

A distance of 18 bases separates the germline ends of V and J, which lose 3 bases and 0 bases respectively. From a lookup of the germline V gene (reference sequence), CDR1 and CDR2 are LNHDA and SQIVND. The CDR3 sequence holds 18 residues, the cysteine and phenylalanine included. Just the 54-base CDR3 DNA is kept, in frame starting at base 1. The treatment or condition label, read with the paper, signifies: some 20 received Ad26.COV2.S at low or high dose, single or two shots; about 5 received placebo; per-sample allocation not given. Repertoires of vaccine and placebo recipients were sequenced from samples taken on day 63 after the first injection. Cohort 1b enrolled around 24 adults aged 18-55 years at a single site in Boston, USA, between 29 July and 7 August 2020. Ad26.COV2.S consisted of a replication-incompetent adenovirus type 26 vector by which a prefusion-stabilized SARS-CoV-2 spike protein from the original Wuhan strain was expressed.

For this clone: There is no known antigen for this receptor. No base quality information exists; no much larger clone differs at one position.

TCRbeta CDR3 regions were sequenced with the immunoSEQ Assay. After extraction, genomic DNA underwent amplification by bias-controlled multiplex PCR, followed by high-throughput sequencing. As for the original processing: To quantify the absolute abundance of every unique TCRbeta CDR3 region, sequences were collapsed and filtered. T cell fraction was estimated by normalization of TCRbeta template counts to usable DNA, with usable DNA being measured through amplification of reference genes present in all nucleated cells. Repertoire TCRs were annotated as SARS-CoV-2-specific by exact matching of V gene, CDR3 amino acid sequence and J gene to a known reactive TCR set. The reference SARS-CoV-2 TCR set came from MIRA and was filtered for enrichment in COVID-19-positive ImmuneCODE repertoires, removing public or cross-reactive TCRs. Using the MIRA antigens, annotated TCRs were further analysed by specific ORF or by position within an ORF. Breadth was defined as annotated unique rearrangements over total unique productive rearrangements; depth was the summed frequency of those rearrangements. Two-sided Wilcoxon rank-sum tests were applied when comparing TCR breadth between groups. TCRdb took this table from immuneACCESS and kept in-frame rearrangements with V and J called. Such tables lack part of the clones; where checked against another copy, unresolved V genes explain under half of the gap, and the rest is unexplained. Clonal size and the V and J genes are those of that table, whereas D and trimming came from the DNA. This sample has about 350,000 clones in its table, and roughly 90% of those were observed once. The ten largest make up under 6% of the sample.

Material: peripheral blood, obtained in a trial of Ad26.COV2.S vaccine versus placebo. The chain is made from TRBV19 and TRBJ1-3; the D gene is unclear. The TCR sequence derives from a person aged 18-65 years who received the Ad26.COV2.S COVID-19 vaccine or a placebo. The sequenced DNA: TGTGCCAGTAGTATCGGTCCGGGTCAGCCGGACTCTGGAAACACCATATATTTT. This is translated as CASSIGPGQPDSGNTIYF. Full variable domain (CDR3 extended with the reference TRBV19 and TRBJ1-3 proteins): DGGITQSPKYLFRKEGQNVTLSCEQNLNHDAMYWYRQDPGQGLRLIYYSQIVNDFQKGDIAEGYSVSREKKESFPLTVTSAQKNPTAFYLCASSIGPGQPDSGNTIYFGEGSWLTVV.